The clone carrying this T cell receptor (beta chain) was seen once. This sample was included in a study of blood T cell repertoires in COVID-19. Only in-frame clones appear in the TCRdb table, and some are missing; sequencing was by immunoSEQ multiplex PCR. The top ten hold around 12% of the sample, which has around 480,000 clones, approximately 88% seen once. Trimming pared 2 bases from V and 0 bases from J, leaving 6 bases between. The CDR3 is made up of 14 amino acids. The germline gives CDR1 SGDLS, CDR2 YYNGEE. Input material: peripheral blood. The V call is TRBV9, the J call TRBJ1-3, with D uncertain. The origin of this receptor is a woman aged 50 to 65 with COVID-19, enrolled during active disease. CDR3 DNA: TGTGCCAGCAGCGTGGGCCTCTCTGGAAACACCATATATTTT. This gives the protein CASSVGLSGNTIYF.